The 17 T cell receptor beta chains below come from one sample, sequenced in a study of T-cell reconstitution after alpha-beta-depleted transplantation in children. Using unique molecular identifiers, the investigators prepared the TCRbeta library. From the PCR reads, TCRdb called clonotypes with MiXCR, one entry per CDR3 protein. The profile covers about a million distinct CDR3 sequences, with around 30% appearing a single time and 28% taken by the ten largest. The sequences come from PBMCs, mostly from graft donor cells, collected 360 days after TCRalphabeta/CD19-depleted stem cell transplant. These receptors were taken from a boy less than two years old who had a stem cell transplant for SCID, so the T cells may come from the graft donor.

This clonotype was observed many times. The J gene is TRBJ2-6, the V gene TRBV12-3 or TRBV12-4; D is unresolved. This CDR3 spans 14 amino acids. The V and J ends lost 4 bases and 6 bases respectively, with 10 bases between them. In nucleotides, the CDR3 is TGTGCCAGCAGTTCTCGGGTGGAGGCCAACGTCCTGACTTTC. Translating gives CASSSRVEANVLTF.

There are many counts of this clonotype. The gene calls are TRBV3-1 and TRBJ1-1; no definite D call. Trimming removed 1 base at V and 4 bases at J, with 10 bases between. Germline V gene lookup returns CDR1 LGHDT and CDR2 YNNKEL (reference sequence). The CDR3 contains 14 residues. CDR3 in DNA: TGTGCCAGCAGCCAAGTCCTCTCCGGCACTGAAGCTTTCTTT. Protein product: CASSQVLSGTEAFF.

This clonotype was picked up one time. The V gene is TRBV20-1, the J gene TRBJ2-5; the D is unclear. CDR3 length equals 14 residues. Germline V lookup: CDR1 DFQATT, CDR2 SNEGSKA (reference sequence). Trimming removed 3 bases at V and 2 bases at J, with 13 bases between. In DNA, the CDR3 is TGCAGTGCTAGTGAAGGGTCGGCGCAAGAGACCCAGTACTTC. This encodes CSASEGSAQETQYF.

This clonotype was observed a few times. The chain carries TRBV3-1 and TRBJ1-6; D perhaps matches TRBD1 (6 bases). The CDR3 runs 15 residues. Germline V gene sequence: CDR1 LGHDT, CDR2 YNNKEL (reference sequence). The V end lost 0 bases, the J end lost 10 bases, and 13 bases lay between the germline ends. CDR3 loop: CASSQDLGGGSPLHF. The CDR3 DNA reads TGTGCCAGCAGCCAAGATCTGGGGGGGGGCTCACCCCTCCACTTT. Supplemented by reference TRBV3-1 and TRBJ1-6, the full variable domain reads DTAVSQTPKYLVTQMGNDKSIKCEQNLGHDTMYWYKQDSKKFLKIMFSYNNKELIINETVPNRFSPKSPDKAHLNLHINSLELGDSAVYFCASSQDLGGGSPLHFGNGTRLTVT.

There are a few counts of this clonotype. The V call is TRBV12-3 or TRBV12-4, the J call TRBJ2-5; 8 nucleotides line up with TRBD1. The CDR3 sequence is 14 residues long. The V segment lost 6 bases and the J segment 2 bases; nucleotides outside the gene matches: 5. CDR3 nucleotide sequence: TGTGCCAGCAGGCCGGGGACAGGTCAAGAGACCCAGTACTTC. Translating gives CASRPGTGQETQYF.

This clonotype was seen repeatedly, ten times or more. The rearrangement links TRBV9 to TRBJ2-3; D may be TRBD2 (6 bases). Deletions cut 3 bases from V and 1 base from J, with 15 bases between. Germline V gene data show CDR1 as SGDLS and CDR2 as YYNGEE. The CDR3 length is 16 residues. DNA for the CDR3: TGTGCCAGCAGCGCAGGGACTCTTCTTGGCACAGATACGCAGTATTTT. This gives the protein CASSAGTLLGTDTQYF.

This clonotype was detected only a few times. The chain's CDR3 is CASSLGRGRAADTQYF. Written as DNA, the CDR3 is TGTGCCAGCAGTTTAGGCCGGGGGCGGGCGGCAGATACGCAGTATTTT. The gene calls are TRBV12-3 or TRBV12-4 and TRBJ2-3, with D perhaps assigned TRBD1 or TRBD2 (6 bases each). Trimming took off 1 base at V and 4 bases at J, with 15 bases between the two ends. The CDR3 is 16 amino acids.

The rearrangement links TRBV18 to TRBJ2-1, with D perhaps matching TRBD1 (6 bases). The CDR3 contains 20 residues. Germline loops: CDR1 KGHSH, CDR2 LQKENI. The V end lost 8 bases, the J end lost 6 bases, and 35 bases lay between the germline ends. CDR3 DNA: TGTGCCAGCACCACCCTGGATACAGGGAAGGTAGATTTGGCCTTCAATGAGCAGTTCTTC. Translated, it gives CASTTLDTGKVDLAFNEQFF.

The rearrangement joins TRBV12-3 or TRBV12-4 to TRBJ2-1; TRBD1 agrees at 8 bases. The CDR3 is 14 residues long. The trim removed 1 base at V and 6 bases at J, leaving 2 bases unmatched. The CDR3 is CASSLGDRSNEQFF. CDR3 sequence (DNA): TGTGCCAGCAGTTTAGGGGACAGGAGCAATGAGCAGTTCTTC.

The table lists this clonotype with many counts. The chain employs TRBV28 and TRBJ2-2, with a tentative D call TRBD2 (6 bases). This CDR3 spans 14 amino acids. Germline assignment: CDR1 MDHEN and CDR2 SYDVKM. Trimming pared 5 bases from V and 1 base from J, leaving 8 bases between. Here the CDR3 DNA reads TGTGCCAGCAGTGGGACTTTGAACACCGGGGAGCTGTTTTTT. Translating gives CASSGTLNTGELFF.

The chain couples TRBV27 to TRBJ1-1; TRBD1 matches 7 bases. This CDR3 region has 13 residues. V shed 6 bases and J 8 bases; nucleotides not matched to a gene: 9. Germline V gives CDR1 MNHEY, CDR2 SMNVEV (reference sequence). CDR3 sequence: CASRGTALGEAFF. CDR3 coding DNA: TGTGCCAGCAGGGGGACAGCGCTAGGAGAAGCTTTCTTT.

The J gene is TRBJ2-3, the V gene TRBV20-1, with D possibly being TRBD1 (5 bases). This CDR3 contains 13 residues. Per the germline V gene, CDR1 is DFQATT and CDR2 is SNEGSKA (reference sequence). The germline V and J ends were trimmed by 5 bases and 0 bases, with 9 bases remaining between them. The CDR3 loop reads CSAGRQSTDTQYF. The DNA for the CDR3 is TGCAGTGCTGGAAGACAGAGCACAGATACGCAGTATTTT.

This CDR3 reads CAISEIQGIMNTEAFF. CDR3 nucleotide sequence: TGTGCCATCAGTGAGATTCAGGGGATCATGAACACTGAAGCTTTCTTT. The chain carries TRBV10-3 and TRBJ1-1; a possible D gene is TRBD1 (6 bases). V lost 2 bases, J lost 0 bases, and 13 bases lay in between. The CDR3 runs 16 residues. CDR1 ENHRY and CDR2 SYGVKD come from the germline V gene.

This clonotype was found a few times. This chain links TRBV18 with TRBJ1-5, with 7 bases aligning to TRBD1. Germline V gene data show CDR1 as KGHSH and CDR2 as LQKENI. V lost 4 bases, J lost 3 bases, and 9 bases stayed unmatched. The CDR3 extends over 16 amino acids. CDR3 residues: CASSHSGTVYNQPQHF. The CDR3 DNA is TGTGCCAGCTCACACTCCGGGACAGTCTACAATCAGCCCCAGCATTTT.

The chain has TRBV24-1 and TRBJ2-1; 8 positions match TRBD1. Looked up from germline, CDR1 is KGHDR and CDR2 is SFDVKD. The CDR3 runs to 17 residues. The junction had 11 bases not matched to a gene; V was cut back by 4 bases and J by 4 bases. In DNA form, the CDR3 reads TGTGCCACCAGTGACTACCCTCCGGGACAGGAGTACAATGAGCAGTTCTTC. The encoded protein is CATSDYPPGQEYNEQFF.

The rearrangement joins TRBV7-2 to TRBJ1-1; 7 bases agree with TRBD1. Germline assignment: CDR1 SGHTA and CDR2 FQGNSA. The CDR3 has 14 residues. V was pared by 5 bases and J by 5 bases, with 8 bases of the junction left unmatched. CDR3 sequence (DNA): TGTGCCAGCAGCCCTATAGACAGGGATACTGAAGCTTTCTTT. Amino acid sequence: CASSPIDRDTEAFF.

The J gene is TRBJ1-6, the V gene TRBV4-3; the D is unclear. Germline V gives CDR1 LGHNA, CDR2 YSLEER. Trimming removed 1 base at V and 10 bases at J, with 14 bases between. The CDR3 extends over 15 amino acids. DNA of the CDR3: TGCGCCAGCAGCCAAGTTTTGCGTGGGCGCTCACCCCTCCACTTT. It specifies CASSQVLRGRSPLHF.